Following are 9 T cell receptor beta chains from one sample sequenced in a study of T cell responses to AZD1222 COVID-19 vaccine. The table came from immunoSEQ multiplex PCR; TCRdb's copy has only in-frame clones and leaves some out. This table has 100,000 or so clones, roughly nine tenths appearing once. The sequenced sample was peripheral blood, obtained 28 days after the second AZD1222 dose. The receptor set was obtained from an adult who received the AZD1222 COVID-19 vaccine.

The rearrangement joins TRBV6-5 to TRBJ1-1; no clear D. The germline V and J ends were trimmed by 6 bases and 4 bases, with 12 bases remaining between them. The V gene's germline CDR1 is MNHEY and CDR2 SVGAGI. The CDR3 has 13 amino acids. For the CDR3, the DNA is TGTGCCAGCAGGTGGGATCGTAGCACTGAAGCTTTCTTT. This codes for CASRWDRSTEAFF.

The chain combines TRBV9 with TRBJ1-6, with D possibly TRBD1 on 6 matching bases. Germline V gives CDR1 SGDLS, CDR2 YYNGEE. V was cut by 0 bases and J by 10 bases, with 11 bases left in between. This CDR3 contains 14 residues. The CDR3 spells CASSVEGRGSPLHF. The CDR3 nucleotides read TGTGCCAGCAGCGTAGAGGGCAGGGGATCACCCCTCCACTTT. Variable domain in full (rest from reference TRBV9 and TRBJ1-6): DSGVTQTPKHLITATGQRVTLRCSPRSGDLSVYWYQQSLDQGLQFLIQYYNGEERAKGNILERFSAQQFPDLHSELNLSSLELGDSALYFCASSVEGRGSPLHFGNGTRLTVT.

This clone was found once. This chain joins TRBV19 and TRBJ2-1; D uncertain. Per the germline V gene, CDR1 is LNHDA and CDR2 is SQIVND (reference sequence). This CDR3 has 11 residues. Trimming cost V 6 bases and J 3 bases, with 3 bases left between them. CDR3 in DNA: TGTGCCAGTAGAGGCTACAATGAGCAGTTCTTC. This sequence encodes CASRGYNEQFF.

V and J are TRBV28 and TRBJ1-5, with 9 bases matching TRBD1. In germline, CDR1 is MDHEN, CDR2 SYDVKM. Trimming at V came to 1 base and at J to 4 bases, leaving 2 bases not matched to a gene. The CDR3 totals 15 residues. CDR3 loop: CASSLLGTGNQPQHF. The CDR3 region has the DNA TGTGCCAGCAGTTTATTGGGGACAGGGAATCAGCCCCAGCATTTT.

A single count supports this clone. V and J are TRBV5-4 and TRBJ1-3; D is unclear. The CDR3 consists of 13 residues. The V end was cut by 4 bases, the J end by 4 bases, with 9 bases between. Looked up from germline, CDR1 is SGHNT and CDR2 is YYREEE (reference sequence). DNA of the CDR3: TGTGCCAGCAGCCCGGGGTGGGGAAACACCATATATTTT. Its translation: CASSPGWGNTIYF. Combining the CDR3 with reference TRBV5-4 and TRBJ1-3 gives the whole variable domain ETGVTQSPTHLIKTRGQQVTLRCSSQSGHNTVSWYQQALGQGPQFIFQYYREEENGRGNFPPRFSGLQFPNYSSELNVNALELDDSALYLCASSPGWGNTIYFGEGSWLTVV.

This chain joins TRBV10-3 and TRBJ2-5; D remains ambiguous. CDR3 size: 14 residues. Germline loops: CDR1 ENHRY, CDR2 SYGVKD. Deletions cut 3 bases from V and 2 bases from J, with 10 bases between. For the CDR3, the DNA is TGTGCCATCAGTGACAGGATGGGGCAAGAGACCCAGTACTTC. It specifies CAISDRMGQETQYF.

V and J are TRBV30 and TRBJ2-2; 9 bases line up with TRBD2. V trimming: 7 bases; J trimming: 7 bases; junction bases outside the gene matches: 13. From germline, CDR1 is GTSNPN and CDR2 SVGIG (reference sequence). This CDR3 is built from 15 residues. The CDR3 DNA is TGTGCCTTCGGGACTAGCCTAACCGGAGGCGGGGAGCTGTTTTTT. Protein: CAFGTSLTGGGELFF.

The chain has TRBV11-2 and TRBJ2-7; D not certain. CDR3 length: 13 amino acids. Deletions cut 0 bases from V and 6 bases from J, with 9 bases between. Germline V gene sequence: CDR1 SGHAT, CDR2 FQNNGV. CDR3 in amino acids: CASSLDRRFEQYF. The CDR3 DNA reads TGTGCCAGCAGCTTAGATCGTAGGTTCGAGCAGTACTTC.

A remark on this clone: Other DNA sequences in the sample encode the same CDR3. The chain has TRBV19 and TRBJ1-5, with D perhaps matching TRBD1 (6 bases). Deletions cut 3 bases from V and 3 bases from J, with 9 bases between. This CDR3 contains 14 residues. The germline CDR1 and CDR2 sequences are LNHDA and SQIVND (reference sequence). DNA of the CDR3: TGTGCCAGTAGTATTAGGGGGTCCAATCAGCCCCAGCATTTT. It yields the protein CASSIRGSNQPQHF.